This T cell receptor beta chain was recovered during a study of OX40 agonist ivuxolimab in advanced cancers. Overall study: The patients got ivuxolimab, which is an agonistic anti-OX40 (CD134) antibody. Study-wide results and caveats: Certain nonresponders likewise exhibited a low normalized T-cell clonal expansion. The study found among the lowest clonal expansion in partial responders at 0.1-3.0 mg/kg.

Sequenced by immunoSEQ multiplex PCR; TCRdb stores in-frame clones only, minus some. This table holds over 55,000 clones, around 82% found once. Individuals having autoimmune disease history or systemic immunosuppression were not enrolled. As concerns this clone: Its antigen remains unidentified.

The receptor was isolated from an adult with an advanced solid tumor such as melanoma, head and neck, liver or kidney cancer. The sequencing here drew on CD4+ or CD8+ T cells sorted from blood, taken in a trial of the OX40 agonist ivuxolimab.

The CDR3 DNA sequence: TGTGCCAGCAGTCAAGTACCGAGGAACACCGGGGAGCTGTTTTTT. Its translation is CASSQVPRNTGELFF. This chain joins TRBV2 and TRBJ2-2; D gene unclear. Germline V gives CDR1 SNHLY, CDR2 FYNNEI. Trimming shortened V by 5 bases and J by 1 base, and 11 bases separated the two germline ends. CDR3 length: 15 residues.